This note documents a single TCR beta chain sequence. Authors' methods: By means of reference gene primer amplification, nucleated cell counts were estimated. Assay: immunoSEQ multiplex PCR; the TCRdb copy retains only in-frame clones and omits some. V and J calls and clone size follow that table, whereas D and trimming were derived from the DNA. Among a few hundred thousand clones listed, 89% were seen once. This specimen belongs to a study of blood T cell repertoires in COVID-19. Study context: Collection of acute and convalescent COVID-19 samples took place in the United States, Italy and Spain. PBMCs, B-cell-depleted T cells, or T cells were the source of the cDNA or gDNA that made up the material.

This clonotype originated in a woman aged 40 to 50 who had recovered from COVID-19. The sequenced sample consisted of peripheral blood.

This CDR3 reads CASSLDLGQETPQHF. CDR3 nucleotide sequence: TGTGCCAGCAGCTTAGATCTCGGACAGGAGACGCCCCAGCATTTT. The V call is TRBV11-3, the J call TRBJ1-5; TRBD1 matches at 7 bases. J gave up 9 bases and V 0 bases, and 8 bases lay outside the gene matches. The CDR3 totals 15 residues. The V gene's germline CDR1 is SGHNT and CDR2 YENEEA.